This TCR beta chain stems from a study of blood T cells in healthy people across ages. Sample-barcoded 5' priming and a J-beta primer mix drove a second PCR of about 7 to 11 cycles. Paired-end reads containing CDR3 totaled no fewer than 2.5 million for each sample. Each CDR3 protein is one row after TCRdb ran MiXCR on the 5' RACE reads. The table includes 1.2 million to 1.5 million distinct CDR3 sequences, approximately 63% detected once. Donors gave 8.5 to 10 milliliters of peripheral blood apiece. With regard to this clonotype: Its antigen is as yet unknown.

CDR1 is ENHRY, CDR2 SYGVKD, per germline. CDR3 length: 13 residues. The V end lost 0 bases, the J end lost 11 bases, and 13 bases lay between the germline ends. Study conclusions and caveats: Significant beta diversity loss was already apparent by age roughly 38, declining roughly linearly. Unsorted PBMCs ruled out conclusive naive versus antigen-experienced comparison.

Sequencing input: blood. The origin of this receptor is a man aged 18 to 30 in good health. V gene TRBV10-3 combines with J gene TRBJ2-5; D may be TRBD2 (5 bases). The CDR3 DNA is TGTGCCATCAGTGAGTCCTATGGAGGAGAGCAGTACTTC. Its translation: CAISESYGGEQYF.